Listed here are 8 T cell receptor beta chains from one sample, sequenced in a study of blood T cell repertoires in COVID-19. Profiling relied on immunoSEQ multiplex PCR, and the TCRdb table lists in-frame clones only, not all of them. The sample has 200,000 to 250,000 clones, under 85% seen once; the top ten hold around 1.3%. The sample consisted of peripheral blood. Receptors were obtained from a woman aged 25-40 years with COVID-19, enrolled during active disease.

The rearrangement joins TRBV5-6 to TRBJ1-2, with D possibly matching TRBD1 (5 bases). Trimming left V 4 bases short and J 4 bases short, with 14 bases between. Per the germline V gene, CDR1 is SGHDT and CDR2 is YYEEEE. This CDR3 is built from 14 residues. CDR3 amino acids: CASSPDRQTYGYTF. CDR3 sequence (DNA): TGTGCCAGCAGCCCCGACCGACAGACCTATGGCTACACCTTC.

CDR3 loop: CASGLDREDTEAFF. In nucleotides, the CDR3 is TGTGCCAGCGGATTGGACAGGGAGGACACTGAAGCTTTCTTT. The genes are TRBV2 and TRBJ1-1; 8 nucleotides line up with TRBD1. CDR3 length: 14 amino acids. CDR1 and CDR2 from the germline V gene are SNHLY and FYNNEI. J was trimmed by 3 bases and V by 8 bases; bases with no gene match: 8.

The rearrangement joins TRBV7-3 to TRBJ2-1; TRBD2 agrees at 11 bases. Germline V lookup: CDR1 SGHTA, CDR2 FQGTGA. V lost 1 base and J lost 8; bases outside the gene matches: 4. This CDR3 contains 15 residues. Here the CDR3 reads CASSLMGLAVHEQFF. CDR3 nucleotide sequence: TGTGCCAGCAGCTTAATGGGACTAGCGGTACATGAGCAGTTCTTC.

The J gene is TRBJ2-1, the V gene TRBV7-2, with D maybe TRBD1 (5 bases). V was cut by 3 bases and J by 6 bases, with 12 bases left in between. The germline V gene has CDR1 SGHTA and CDR2 FQGNSA. This CDR3 is 14 amino acids long. This CDR3 reads CASSFEGVGNEQFF. The CDR3 DNA is TGTGCCAGCAGCTTTGAAGGGGTCGGCAATGAGCAGTTCTTC.

The gene calls are TRBV7-9 and TRBJ2-3; D is possibly TRBD1 (5 bases). With 8 bases removed from V and 0 bases from J, the gap between germline ends came to 18 bases. CDR1 and CDR2 from the germline V gene are SEHNR and FQNEAQ (reference sequence). The CDR3 consists of 16 residues. The DNA for the CDR3 is TGTGCCAGCGGGGCCTCAGGCCCCACTAGCACAGATACGCAGTATTTT. This translates into CASGASGPTSTDTQYF.

This chain connects TRBV30 to TRBJ1-1, with D possibly matching TRBD1 (5 bases). The V end lost 5 bases, the J end lost 12 bases, and 22 bases lay between the germline ends. CDR1 GTSNPN and CDR2 SVGIG come from the germline V gene (reference sequence). The CDR3 covers 13 residues. DNA of the CDR3: TGTGCCTGGGGCGACAGAAAGGGCAAAAAGCCTTTCTTT. Amino acid sequence: CAWGDRKGKKPFF.

This clone was seen a single time. V and J are TRBV10-3 and TRBJ2-7, with 7 nucleotides matching TRBD1. Germline V gene sequence: CDR1 ENHRY, CDR2 SYGVKD. CDR3 length: 13 amino acids. V lost 4 bases to trimming and J lost 5 bases; unmatched junction nucleotides: 5. The CDR3 is CAISATGHNEQYF. The CDR3 region has the DNA TGTGCCATCAGTGCGACAGGGCACAACGAGCAGTACTTC.

The CDR3 reads CASRTNEGRSREAFF. The DNA of the CDR3 is TGTGCCAGCCGTACAAATGAGGGCCGGTCTAGAGAAGCTTTCTTT. The chain links TRBV28 to TRBJ1-1; D is unclear. The CDR3 runs 15 residues. V lost 8 bases and J 8 bases, leaving 24 bases between the germline ends. In germline, CDR1 is MDHEN, CDR2 SYDVKM.